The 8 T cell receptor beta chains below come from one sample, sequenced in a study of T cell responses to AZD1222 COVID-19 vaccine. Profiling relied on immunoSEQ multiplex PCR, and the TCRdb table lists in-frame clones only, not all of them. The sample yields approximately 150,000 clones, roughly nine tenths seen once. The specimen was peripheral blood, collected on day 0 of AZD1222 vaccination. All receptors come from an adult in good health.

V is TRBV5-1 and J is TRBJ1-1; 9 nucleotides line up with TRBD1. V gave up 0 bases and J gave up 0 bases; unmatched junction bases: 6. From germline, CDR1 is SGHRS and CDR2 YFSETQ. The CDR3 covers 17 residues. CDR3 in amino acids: CASSLGTGGIMNTEAFF. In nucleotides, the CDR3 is TGCGCCAGCAGCTTGGGCACAGGGGGCATCATGAACACTGAAGCTTTCTTT.

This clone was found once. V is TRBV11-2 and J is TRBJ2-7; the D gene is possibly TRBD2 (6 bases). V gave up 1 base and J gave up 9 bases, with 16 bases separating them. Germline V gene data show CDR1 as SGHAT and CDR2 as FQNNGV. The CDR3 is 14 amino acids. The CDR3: CASSLGFNWGGQYF. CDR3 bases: TGTGCCAGCAGCTTAGGTTTCAATTGGGGAGGGCAGTACTTC.

The CDR3 DNA reads as TGTGCCAGCAGCTTGTATTCCGGTGGGTACGGCGAGCAGTACTTC. It translates to CASSLYSGGYGEQYF. This chain links TRBV7-2 with TRBJ2-7; no clear D gene. The CDR3 loop spans 15 amino acids. CDR1 is SGHTA and CDR2 is FQGNSA in the germline V gene. Trimming removed 3 bases from V and 6 bases from J, with 18 bases in between.

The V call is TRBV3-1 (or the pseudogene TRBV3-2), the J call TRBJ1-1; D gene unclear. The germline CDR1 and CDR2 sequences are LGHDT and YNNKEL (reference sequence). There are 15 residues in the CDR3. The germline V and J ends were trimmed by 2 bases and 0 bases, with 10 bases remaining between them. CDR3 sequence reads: CASSQISGLNTEAFF. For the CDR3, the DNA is TGTGCCAGCAGCCAAATCTCAGGTTTGAACACTGAAGCTTTCTTT.

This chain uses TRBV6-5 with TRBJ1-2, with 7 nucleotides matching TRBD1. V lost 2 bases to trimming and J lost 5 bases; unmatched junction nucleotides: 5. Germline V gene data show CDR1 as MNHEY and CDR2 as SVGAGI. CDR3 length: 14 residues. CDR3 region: CASSYAGGDYGYTF. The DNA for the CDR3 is TGTGCCAGCAGTTACGCAGGGGGTGATTATGGCTACACCTTC.

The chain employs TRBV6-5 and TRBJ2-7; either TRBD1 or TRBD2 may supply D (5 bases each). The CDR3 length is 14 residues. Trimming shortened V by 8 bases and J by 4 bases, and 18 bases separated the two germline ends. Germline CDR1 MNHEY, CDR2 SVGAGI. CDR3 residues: CASGGFSQSYEQYF. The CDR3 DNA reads TGTGCCAGCGGGGGTTTTTCACAGTCGTACGAGCAGTACTTC.

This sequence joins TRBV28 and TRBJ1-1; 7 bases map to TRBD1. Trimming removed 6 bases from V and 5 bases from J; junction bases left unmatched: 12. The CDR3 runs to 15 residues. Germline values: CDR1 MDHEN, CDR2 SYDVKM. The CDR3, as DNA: TGTGCCAGCAGCTCCCACAGGGGTGCGGGGACTGAAGCTTTCTTT. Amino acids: CASSSHRGAGTEAFF.

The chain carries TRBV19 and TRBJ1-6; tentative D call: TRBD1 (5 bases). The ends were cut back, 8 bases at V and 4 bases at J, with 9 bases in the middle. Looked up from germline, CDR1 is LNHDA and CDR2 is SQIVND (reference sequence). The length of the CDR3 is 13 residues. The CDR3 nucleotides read TGTGCCAGTCTCCAGGGTTATAATTCACCCCTCCACTTT. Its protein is CASLQGYNSPLHF.